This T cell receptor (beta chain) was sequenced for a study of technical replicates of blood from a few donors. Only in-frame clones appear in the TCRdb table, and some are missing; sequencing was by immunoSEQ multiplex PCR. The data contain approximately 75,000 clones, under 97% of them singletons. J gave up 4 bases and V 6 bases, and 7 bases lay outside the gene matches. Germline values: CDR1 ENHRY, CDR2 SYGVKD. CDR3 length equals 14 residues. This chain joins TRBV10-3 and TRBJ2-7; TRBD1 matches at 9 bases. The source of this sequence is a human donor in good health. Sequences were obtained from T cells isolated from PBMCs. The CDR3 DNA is TGTGCCATCAGGGAAACAGGGGGCGGTTACGAGCAGTACTTC. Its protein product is CAIRETGGGYEQYF.